A single sample gave rise to the 27 T cell receptor beta chains below, sequenced in a study of blood T cell repertoires in COVID-19. TCRdb's copy holds only in-frame clones and misses some; the assay was immunoSEQ multiplex PCR. Of about 48,000 clones listed, just over 90% were seen once; the top ten hold approximately 5%. Sample: peripheral blood. All receptors derive from a man in his 70s with acute or convalescent COVID-19.

The chain links TRBV11-2 to TRBJ1-2; D gene ambiguous. This CDR3 spans 15 amino acids. Trimming took off 3 bases at V and 4 bases at J, with 15 bases between the two ends. Per the germline V gene, CDR1 is SGHAT and CDR2 is FQNNGV. The CDR3: CASSLAGISLYGYTF. For the CDR3, the DNA is TGTGCCAGCAGCTTGGCGGGAATCAGCCTCTATGGCTACACCTTC.

The gene calls are TRBV18 and TRBJ2-7, with 8 bases identical to TRBD1. Per the germline V gene, CDR1 is KGHSH and CDR2 is LQKENI. The length of the CDR3 is 14 residues. V lost 4 bases and J lost 6; bases outside the gene matches: 8. DNA for the CDR3: TGTGCCAGCTCACTGGGACAGGCAGAGTTCGAGCAGTACTTC. This translates into CASSLGQAEFEQYF.

The genes are TRBV4-2 and TRBJ2-6; D is ambiguous. Germline CDR1 and CDR2: LGHNA and YNFKEQ. This CDR3 contains 16 residues. V gave up 3 bases and J gave up 0 bases, with 9 bases separating them. CDR3 region: CASSHPLRSGANVLTF. The CDR3 bases are TGTGCCAGCAGCCATCCACTTCGCTCTGGGGCCAACGTCCTGACTTTC.

This chain joins TRBV11-2 and TRBJ1-1; D remains unclear. This CDR3 region has 16 residues. Looked up from germline, CDR1 is SGHAT and CDR2 is FQNNGV. Deletions cut 4 bases from V and 1 base from J, with 16 bases between. CDR3 DNA sequence: TGTGCCAGCAGCTCCCTTCTTGGTGGGCGGAACACTGAAGCTTTCTTT. Translation gives CASSSLLGGRNTEAFF.

In this sample, this clone turned up a few times. The gene calls are TRBV15 and TRBJ1-5, with 7 nucleotides matching TRBD1. CDR1 is LNHNV and CDR2 is YYDKDF in the germline V gene (reference sequence). The V and J ends lost 0 bases and 6 bases, in that order; junction bases with no gene match: 8. This CDR3 comprises 16 residues. For the CDR3, the DNA is TGTGCCACCAGCAGAGATGCGAGGGGGCGCGGTCAGCCCCAGCATTTT. The encoded protein is CATSRDARGRGQPQHF.

The chain uses TRBV9 and TRBJ2-2; D remains unclear. The V gene's germline CDR1 is SGDLS and CDR2 YYNGEE. V lost 4 bases to trimming and J lost 0 bases, with 13 bases between them. The CDR3 sequence is 16 residues long. CDR3 residues: CASSSPVTPNTGELFF. The CDR3 coding sequence is TGTGCCAGCAGCTCCCCCGTGACTCCGAACACCGGGGAGCTGTTTTTT.

This chain connects TRBV13 to TRBJ2-7, with TRBD1 identical over 9 bases. V trimming: 1 base; J trimming: 6 bases; junction bases outside the gene matches: 7. The length of the CDR3 is 15 residues. Germline CDR1 is PRHDT and CDR2 is FYEKMQ (reference sequence). This CDR3 reads CASSLDRDRVGEQYF. As DNA, the CDR3 is TGTGCCAGCAGCTTAGACCGGGACAGGGTTGGCGAGCAGTACTTC.

V is TRBV9 and J is TRBJ1-5; 7 bases fit TRBD1. J was trimmed by 6 bases and V by 0 bases; bases with no gene match: 9. Germline CDR1 SGDLS, CDR2 YYNGEE. This CDR3 spans 16 amino acids. The DNA of the CDR3 is TGTGCCAGCAGCGTAGGTAGACAGGGTTCAGGTCAGCCCCAGCATTTT. This translates into CASSVGRQGSGQPQHF.

The chain has TRBV5-6 and TRBJ2-7; D call uncertain. CDR3 length: 11 amino acids. The V end lost 4 bases, the J end lost 3 bases, and 5 bases lay between the germline ends. Germline CDR1 SGHDT, CDR2 YYEEEE. The CDR3 protein is CASSRYYEQYF. CDR3 bases: TGTGCCAGCAGCCGGTACTACGAGCAGTACTTC. The full variable domain, completed using reference TRBV5-6 and TRBJ2-7, is DAGVTQSPTHLIKTRGQQVTLRCSPKSGHDTVSWYQQALGQGPQFIFQYYEEEERQRGNFPDRFSGHQFPNYSSELNVNALLLGDSALYLCASSRYYEQYFGPGTRLTVT.

The rearrangement links TRBV28 to TRBJ1-4, with unresolved D. V was cut by 7 bases and J by 2 bases, with 14 bases left in between. Germline V lookup: CDR1 MDHEN, CDR2 SYDVKM. The CDR3 runs 15 residues. CDR3 in DNA: TGTGCCAGCACCCAATCGGCCAGGACTAATGAAAAACTGTTTTTT. This gives the protein CASTQSARTNEKLFF.

The gene calls are TRBV19 and TRBJ1-5; 7 bases are a match to TRBD1. The CDR3 has 14 residues. The V gene's germline CDR1 is LNHDA and CDR2 SQIVND (reference sequence). The junction had 8 bases not matched to a gene; V was cut back by 8 bases and J by 4 bases. The CDR3 nucleotides read TGTGCCAGTGAGGACAGGCGAGGGAATCAGCCCCAGCATTTT. Protein sequence: CASEDRRGNQPQHF. Using reference TRBV19 and TRBJ1-5 for the parts outside the CDR3, the full variable domain is DGGITQSPKYLFRKEGQNVTLSCEQNLNHDAMYWYRQDPGQGLRLIYYSQIVNDFQKGDIAEGYSVSREKKESFPLTVTSAQKNPTAFYLCASEDRRGNQPQHFGDGTRLSIL.

This clone was seen a few times. This chain links TRBV7-2 with TRBJ2-1; 9 nucleotides line up with TRBD1. CDR1 is SGHTA and CDR2 is FQGNSA in the germline V gene. V lost 5 bases to trimming and J lost 10 bases; unmatched junction nucleotides: 12. The CDR3 extends over 15 amino acids. This CDR3 is CASSPKDRGIREQFF. The CDR3 DNA reads as TGTGCCAGCAGCCCCAAGGACAGGGGAATAAGGGAGCAGTTCTTC.

V gene TRBV19 combines with J gene TRBJ1-5; D is perhaps TRBD1 (6 bases). Germline CDR1 is LNHDA and CDR2 is SQIVND (reference sequence). The length of the CDR3 is 16 residues. V lost 1 base, J lost 6 bases, and 16 bases lay in between. This CDR3 is CASSIVAGQGSQPQHF. CDR3 nucleotides: TGTGCCAGTAGTATAGTTGCGGGCCAGGGGAGTCAGCCCCAGCATTTT.

This sequence joins TRBV13 and TRBJ1-2; weak D call: TRBD1 (5 bases). Germline V gene data show CDR1 as PRHDT and CDR2 as FYEKMQ (reference sequence). This CDR3 is built from 12 residues. V was pared by 4 bases and J by 6 bases, with 9 bases between. CDR3 in amino acids: CASSSVRDGYTF. CDR3 nucleotide sequence: TGTGCCAGCAGCTCCGTCAGGGATGGCTACACCTTC.

This clone was seen only once. The chain links TRBV19 to TRBJ1-5; possibly TRBD1 for D (6 bases). V shed 3 bases and J shed 4 bases, with 16 bases lying between them. The CDR3 extends over 16 amino acids. Germline lookup yields CDR1 LNHDA and CDR2 SQIVND (reference sequence). CDR3 DNA: TGTGCCAGTAGTATTAGGGGTGGGCAGGGGAATCAGCCCCAGCATTTT. Encoded protein: CASSIRGGQGNQPQHF.

This chain links TRBV7-3 with TRBJ1-4; 8 bases align to TRBD1. The CDR3 length is 17 residues. V lost 1 base, J lost 6 bases, and 10 bases stayed unmatched. The V gene's germline CDR1 is SGHTA and CDR2 FQGTGA. CDR3 bases: TGTGCCAGCAGCTTAAAGGTACGCTTACAGGGGGATGAAAAACTGTTTTTT. Residues: CASSLKVRLQGDEKLFF.

This sequence joins TRBV2 and TRBJ1-1, with TRBD1 as a possible D gene (6 bases). Trimming cost V 6 bases and J 1 base, with 9 bases left between them. This CDR3 has 13 amino acids. Germline V gene lookup returns CDR1 SNHLY and CDR2 FYNNEI. The CDR3 reads CASRTRGNTEAFF. The CDR3 region has the DNA TGTGCCAGCAGGACCAGGGGGAACACTGAAGCTTTCTTT.

The V gene is TRBV5-5, the J gene TRBJ2-7, with D possibly matching TRBD1 (6 bases). This CDR3 is built from 14 residues. Trimming left V 0 bases short and J 1 base short, with 8 bases between. Per the germline V gene, CDR1 is SGHKS and CDR2 is YYEKEE (reference sequence). CDR3 bases: TGTGCCAGCAGCTTGGTGCAGGGGTCCTACGAGCAGTACTTC. It yields the protein CASSLVQGSYEQYF.

The chain couples TRBV7-9 to TRBJ2-1; 8 bases fit TRBD1. With 5 bases clipped from V and 7 bases from J, the junction kept 1 base outside the gene matches. Per the germline V gene, CDR1 is SEHNR and CDR2 is FQNEAQ (reference sequence). CDR3 length: 12 residues. Here the CDR3 DNA reads TGTGCCAGCAGCACAGGGGGTAATGAGCAGTTCTTC. It specifies CASSTGGNEQFF.

This clone was found a few times. The chain employs TRBV6-2 or TRBV6-3 and TRBJ1-5; perhaps TRBD1 as D (5 bases). CDR3 length: 16 residues. The germline CDR1 and CDR2 sequences are MNHEY and SVGEGT. The V end was cut by 2 bases, the J end by 2 bases, with 13 bases between. CDR3 DNA sequence: TGTGCCAGCAGTTACGGCGGGACCCCAGGCAATCAGCCCCAGCATTTT. Translating it yields CASSYGGTPGNQPQHF.

This sequence joins TRBV5-6 and TRBJ2-1; 8 bases are shared with TRBD1. V dropped 1 base and J dropped 6; count of bases not matched to a gene: 0. Per the germline V gene, CDR1 is SGHDT and CDR2 is YYEEEE. CDR3 length: 13 amino acids. DNA of the CDR3: TGTGCCAGCAGCTTGACAGGGGGCAATGAGCAGTTCTTC. Translation gives CASSLTGGNEQFF.

The CDR3 sequence: CASSLTGGQTGELFF. CDR3 bases: TGCGCCAGCAGCTTGACGGGGGGGCAGACCGGGGAGCTGTTTTTT. V is TRBV5-1 and J is TRBJ2-2, with 8 bases matching TRBD2. The CDR3 has 15 amino acids. V dropped 1 base and J dropped 5; count of bases not matched to a gene: 4. Looked up from germline, CDR1 is SGHRS and CDR2 is YFSETQ.

The rearrangement joins TRBV5-4 to TRBJ2-1; 9 nucleotides align to TRBD2. The CDR3 contains 13 residues. J was trimmed by 7 bases and V by 6 bases; bases with no gene match: 5. The germline V gene has CDR1 SGHNT and CDR2 YYREEE (reference sequence). Written as DNA, the CDR3 is TGTGCCAGCAAAGCGGGGGGCATTAATGAGCAGTTCTTC. Its translation: CASKAGGINEQFF.

This sequence joins TRBV5-6 and TRBJ2-3, with 8 bases fitting TRBD1. The CDR3 runs 15 residues. With 4 bases clipped from V and 6 bases from J, the junction kept 10 bases outside the gene matches. From germline, CDR1 is SGHDT and CDR2 YYEEEE. This chain's CDR3 is CASSEGTGVQDTQYF. Here the CDR3 DNA reads TGTGCCAGCAGCGAGGGGACAGGCGTCCAGGATACGCAGTATTTT.

The rearrangement links TRBV20-1 to TRBJ1-2, with 9 bases that match TRBD1. CDR1 and CDR2 from the germline V gene are DFQATT and SNEGSKA (reference sequence). The V segment lost 3 bases and the J segment 4 bases; nucleotides outside the gene matches: 9. The CDR3 contains 15 residues. CDR3 in DNA: TGCAGTGCTAGTGTTGGGACAGGGTCCACCTATGGCTACACCTTC. This gives the protein CSASVGTGSTYGYTF.

This sequence joins TRBV5-4 and TRBJ2-7; 9 nucleotides line up with TRBD1. Per germline, CDR1 SGHNT and CDR2 YYREEE (reference sequence). The CDR3 has 16 residues. With V trimmed by 0 bases and J by 1 base, 5 bases remained unmatched. The CDR3 nucleotides are TGTGCCAGCAGCTTGGGGGAGGGGACAGGGTCCTACGAGCAGTACTTC. Translating it yields CASSLGEGTGSYEQYF.

The chain joins TRBV5-4 to TRBJ2-2; 7 bases are a match to TRBD1. CDR3 length: 15 residues. CDR1 and CDR2 (germline): SGHNT, YYREEE (reference sequence). V was clipped by 0 bases and J by 2 bases; unmatched bases: 1. The CDR3 nucleotides read TGTGCCAGCAGCTTGGGAGGGGGCAACACCGGGGAGCTGTTTTTT. Translation: CASSLGGGNTGELFF.